This passage covers 28 T cell receptor beta chains from one sample sequenced in a study of cytomegalovirus exposure and HLA in healthy donors. Vbeta (60) and Jbeta (13) primers were used in the PCR. Sequencing used immunoSEQ multiplex PCR; TCRdb keeps in-frame clones, though not all of them. The sample shows 99,000 or so clones, around 82% of them seen only once. What was sequenced was PBMCs. The receptors derive from a woman aged 40 to 55 in good health and CMV-seronegative.

The chain carries TRBV6-6 and TRBJ2-6; D unresolved. Deletions cut 5 bases from V and 2 bases from J, with 13 bases between. The germline V gene encodes CDR1 MNHNY and CDR2 SVGAGI (reference sequence). The CDR3 totals 16 residues. CDR3 loop: CASSPRTPTGANVLTF. The CDR3 bases are TGTGCCAGCAGTCCAAGAACACCGACTGGGGCCAACGTCCTGACTTTC.

The V gene is TRBV11-1, the J gene TRBJ2-1, with TRBD2 matching over 7 bases. This CDR3 has 17 residues. CDR1 is SGHAT and CDR2 is FQDESV in the germline V gene (reference sequence). The J segment lost 8 bases and the V segment lost 5 bases, leaving 18 bases of the junction unmatched. The CDR3 DNA is TGTGCCAGCAGCCTATGGCAGCGGGAAGTCGGGGAGGATGAGCAGTTCTTC. This sequence encodes CASSLWQREVGEDEQFF.

The chain employs TRBV27 and TRBJ1-2, with a weak D call TRBD1 (5 bases). CDR3 length: 17 amino acids. Between the trimmed V and J ends, which lost 2 bases and 1 base, there was a span of 17 bases. The germline V gene encodes CDR1 MNHEY and CDR2 SMNVEV (reference sequence). The CDR3 nucleotides are TGTGCCAGCAGTTTAGGACGGGGGAGGGGAGTTAACTATGGCTACACCTTC. This gives the protein CASSLGRGRGVNYGYTF.

CDR3 bases: TGCGCCAGCAGCTTGGATCTCACCGGGGAGCTGTTTTTT. It codes for CASSLDLTGELFF. The chain couples TRBV5-1 to TRBJ2-2; unclear D gene. The CDR3 consists of 13 residues. Trimming pared 0 bases from V and 4 bases from J, leaving 4 bases between. Germline CDR1 is SGHRS and CDR2 is YFSETQ.

This chain connects TRBV9 to TRBJ2-4; D is unclear. In germline, CDR1 is SGDLS, CDR2 YYNGEE. This CDR3 has 14 residues. V lost 0 bases and J 6 bases, leaving 10 bases between the germline ends. This CDR3 reads CASSVAPTRNIQYF. The DNA of the CDR3 is TGTGCCAGCAGCGTAGCGCCTACTCGAAACATTCAGTACTTC.

The V and J genes are TRBV6-5 and TRBJ1-4, with D uncertain. Germline-derived CDR1 and CDR2 are MNHEY and SVGAGI. V shed 2 bases and J shed 3 bases, with 7 bases lying between them. This CDR3 spans 14 amino acids. The CDR3 region is CASSYHSSNEKLFF. The CDR3 DNA reads TGTGCCAGCAGTTACCACAGCTCTAATGAAAAACTGTTTTTT.

This chain uses TRBV28 with TRBJ2-7, with D possibly being TRBD1 (6 bases). Germline V gene sequence: CDR1 MDHEN, CDR2 SYDVKM. This CDR3 is built from 15 residues. V was trimmed by 7 bases and J by 7 bases, leaving 23 bases between them. The CDR3 sequence is CASTIDGQRIREQYF. The DNA for the CDR3 is TGTGCCAGCACCATCGACGGACAGAGGATCCGGGAGCAGTACTTC.

The chain employs TRBV19 and TRBJ2-5; the match to TRBD2 covers 7 bases. This CDR3 comprises 12 residues. V lost 6 bases and J lost 11; bases outside the gene matches: 9. CDR1 is LNHDA, CDR2 SQIVND, per germline (reference sequence). The CDR3 sequence is CASSKRRGEQYF. The DNA of the CDR3 is TGTGCCAGTAGCAAAAGACGGGGGGAGCAGTACTTC.

The gene calls are TRBV14 and TRBJ2-2; 12 bases are shared with TRBD2. CDR3 length: 17 amino acids. Unmatched junction bases numbered 7, after V lost 3 bases and J lost 5 bases. Germline V CDR1 and CDR2: SGHDN, FVKESK. CDR3: CASSHLRTSGVTGELFF. CDR3 in DNA: TGTGCCAGCAGCCATCTAAGGACTAGCGGGGTGACCGGGGAGCTGTTTTTT.

The V gene is TRBV6-1, the J gene TRBJ2-6; TRBD2 matches 9 bases. In germline, CDR1 is MNHNS, CDR2 SASEGT. V shed 6 bases, J shed 0 bases, and the junction held 0 bases outside the gene matches. The CDR3 sequence is 15 residues long. Here the CDR3 reads CASRLAGSGANVLTF. In DNA, the CDR3 is TGTGCCAGCAGACTAGCGGGCTCTGGGGCCAACGTCCTGACTTTC.

V gene TRBV28 combines with J gene TRBJ2-7; 9 bases agree with TRBD2. The CDR3 covers 14 residues. CDR1 and CDR2 (germline): MDHEN, SYDVKM. The trim removed 4 bases at V and 5 bases at J, leaving 6 bases unmatched. CDR3 nucleotide sequence: TGTGCCAGCAGTTGGGGACTAGCAATGGACGAGCAGTACTTC. This codes for CASSWGLAMDEQYF.

V gene TRBV9 combines with J gene TRBJ1-3; a possible D gene is TRBD1 (6 bases). The CDR3 spans 15 residues. V shed 4 bases and J shed 0 bases, with 11 bases lying between them. Germline CDR1 reads SGDLS; CDR2 reads YYNGEE. The CDR3 is CASSLDSSSGNTIYF. DNA for the CDR3: TGTGCCAGCAGCTTGGACAGCTCCTCTGGAAACACCATATATTTT. Together with reference TRBV9 and TRBJ1-3, the CDR3 gives the full variable domain: DSGVTQTPKHLITATGQRVTLRCSPRSGDLSVYWYQQSLDQGLQFLIQYYNGEERAKGNILERFSAQQFPDLHSELNLSSLELGDSALYFCASSLDSSSGNTIYFGEGSWLTVV.

The J gene is TRBJ2-1, the V gene TRBV4-3; D perhaps matches TRBD2 (5 bases). V gave up 0 bases and J gave up 5 bases, with 11 bases separating them. This CDR3 contains 15 residues. Germline V gives CDR1 LGHNA, CDR2 YSLEER. For the CDR3, the DNA is TGCGCCAGCAGCCAAGATTACGGGGTAAACAATGAGCAGTTCTTC. Its translation: CASSQDYGVNNEQFF.

This chain joins TRBV19 and TRBJ2-2; unclear D gene. The CDR3 contains 10 residues. Per germline, CDR1 LNHDA and CDR2 SQIVND (reference sequence). V was clipped by 8 bases and J by 8 bases, with 6 bases between them. The CDR3, as DNA: TGTGCCAGTGGTGAGGGGGAGCTGTTTTTT. Translating gives CASGEGELFF.

The chain links TRBV11-2 to TRBJ2-1, with D tentatively TRBD2 (5 bases). This CDR3 spans 16 amino acids. Germline loops: CDR1 SGHAT, CDR2 FQNNGV. V lost 4 bases and J lost 7, with 20 bases in between. CDR3 sequence (DNA): TGTGCCAGCAGCTATGCTCGCGGGTTCGGGTTAAATGAGCAGTTCTTC. Translation: CASSYARGFGLNEQFF.

CDR3 in amino acids: CAWSVLDSPYEQYF. Here the CDR3 DNA reads TGTGCCTGGAGTGTACTCGACAGTCCCTACGAGCAGTACTTC. The gene calls are TRBV30 and TRBJ2-7; tentatively, D is TRBD1 (5 bases). V lost 0 bases and J lost 2, with 11 bases in between. The CDR3 contains 14 residues. Germline CDR1 reads GTSNPN; CDR2 reads SVGIG (reference sequence).

This sequence joins TRBV9 and TRBJ2-7; 7 nucleotides line up with TRBD2. The V gene end was trimmed by 3 bases and the J gene end by 1 base; junction bases not matched to a gene: 7. Germline V gene lookup returns CDR1 SGDLS and CDR2 YYNGEE. The CDR3 consists of 15 residues. This CDR3 reads CASSAGGAVSYEQYF. As DNA, the CDR3 is TGTGCCAGCAGCGCGGGGGGAGCCGTTTCCTACGAGCAGTACTTC.

The genes are TRBV28 and TRBJ2-2, with D possibly being TRBD1 (6 bases). V lost 5 bases, J lost 7 bases, and 17 bases lay in between. The germline V gene has CDR1 MDHEN and CDR2 SYDVKM. The CDR3 runs to 15 residues. CDR3 in amino acids: CASSPLGGVNGELFF. The CDR3 nucleotides are TGTGCCAGCAGTCCCTTAGGGGGAGTAAACGGGGAGCTGTTTTTT.

This clone showed up just a few times. V is TRBV5-1 and J is TRBJ2-5; 12 bases align to TRBD2. V shed 4 bases, J shed 4 bases, and the junction held 8 bases outside the gene matches. Germline V lookup: CDR1 SGHRS, CDR2 YFSETQ. This CDR3 spans 16 amino acids. The CDR3 sequence: CASSAQGLAGRETQYF. CDR3 DNA sequence: TGCGCCAGCAGCGCCCAAGGACTAGCGGGACGAGAGACCCAGTACTTC.

The V and J genes are TRBV19 and TRBJ1-1; D may be TRBD1 (6 bases). The CDR3 runs 13 residues. Germline CDR1 is LNHDA and CDR2 is SQIVND (reference sequence). V was shortened by 8 bases and J by 3 bases, with 13 bases between the two germline ends. The chain's CDR3 is CASLEQGYTEAFF. The CDR3 DNA sequence: TGTGCCAGTCTTGAACAGGGTTACACTGAAGCTTTCTTT.

The rearrangement joins TRBV28 to TRBJ1-5, with a weak D call TRBD1 (6 bases). The CDR3 has 15 residues. CDR1 MDHEN and CDR2 SYDVKM come from the germline V gene. V was clipped by 3 bases and J by 4 bases, with 13 bases between them. The CDR3, as DNA: TGTGCCAGCAGTTTCCAGGGGTCGGGAAATCAGCCCCAGCATTTT. Its translation is CASSFQGSGNQPQHF. Together with reference TRBV28 and TRBJ1-5, the CDR3 gives the full variable domain: DVKVTQSSRYLVKRTGEKVFLECVQDMDHENMFWYRQDPGLGLRLIYFSYDVKMKEKGDIPEGYSVSREKKERFSLILESASTNQTSMYLCASSFQGSGNQPQHFGDGTRLSIL.

This clone was picked up a small number of times. This chain joins TRBV18 and TRBJ2-1; 9 nucleotides line up with TRBD1. V lost 10 bases, J lost 3 bases, and 7 bases stayed unmatched. CDR3 length: 14 amino acids. The V gene's germline CDR1 is KGHSH and CDR2 LQKENI. The CDR3 DNA sequence: TGTGCCACACAACCGGGACAGGGCTACAATGAGCAGTTCTTC. It yields the protein CATQPGQGYNEQFF.

The J gene is TRBJ2-5, the V gene TRBV7-2, with D perhaps matching TRBD2 (5 bases). The germline gives CDR1 SGHTA, CDR2 FQGNSA. The CDR3 extends over 15 amino acids. V was pared by 2 bases and J by 2 bases, with 12 bases between. CDR3 coding DNA: TGTGCCAGCAGCTTATGGGTAGGAGGTCAAGAGACCCAGTACTTC. This sequence encodes CASSLWVGGQETQYF. Together with reference TRBV7-2 and TRBJ2-5, the CDR3 gives the full variable domain: GAGVSQSPSNKVTEKGKDVELRCDPISGHTALYWYRQSLGQGLEFLIYFQGNSAPDKSGLPSDRFSAERTGGSVSTLTIQRTQQEDSAVYLCASSLWVGGQETQYFGPGTRLLVL.

This sequence joins TRBV9 and TRBJ1-3, with D unclear. Germline V CDR1 and CDR2: SGDLS, YYNGEE. V was cut by 1 base and J by 0 bases, with 8 bases left in between. The CDR3 runs 15 residues. The CDR3 bases are TGTGCCAGCAGCGTAAACCCGAGCTCTGGAAACACCATATATTTT. Translation: CASSVNPSSGNTIYF.

The table lists this clone with a count of one. The chain links TRBV7-3 to TRBJ2-1; 12 positions match TRBD2. The germline gives CDR1 SGHTA, CDR2 FQGTGA. The J segment lost 4 bases and the V segment lost 5 bases, leaving 3 bases of the junction unmatched. CDR3 length: 15 amino acids. The CDR3 spells CASSPTSGGYNEQFF. The CDR3, as DNA: TGTGCCAGCAGCCCGACTAGCGGGGGATACAATGAGCAGTTCTTC. The full variable domain, its missing parts supplied by reference TRBV7-3 and TRBJ2-1, is GAGVSQTPSNKVTEKGKYVELRCDPISGHTALYWYRQSLGQGPEFLIYFQGTGAADDSGLPNDRFFAVRPEGSVSTLKIQRTERGDSAVYLCASSPTSGGYNEQFFGPGTRLTVL.

Only a few counts were recorded for this clone. The chain combines TRBV7-8 with TRBJ2-2, with D possibly matching TRBD1 (6 bases). With 7 bases removed from V and 6 bases from J, the gap between germline ends came to 18 bases. This CDR3 comprises 15 residues. Germline V lookup: CDR1 SGHVS, CDR2 FQNEAQ. The CDR3 region is CASTSGGGAAGELFF. CDR3 nucleotides: TGTGCCAGCACCTCAGGTGGGGGCGCGGCCGGGGAGCTGTTTTTT. Full variable domain (remainder filled in from reference TRBV7-8 and TRBJ2-2): GAGVSQSPRYKVAKRGQDVALRCDPISGHVSLFWYQQALGQGPEFLTYFQNEAQLDKSGLPSDRFFAERPEGSVSTLKIQRTQQEDSAVYLCASTSGGGAAGELFFGEGSRLTVL.

Of note for this clone: Other DNA sequences within the sample encode an identical CDR3. The chain links TRBV28 to TRBJ1-1; D remains ambiguous. V lost 8 bases and J lost 3, with 4 bases in between. Germline V gene sequence: CDR1 MDHEN, CDR2 SYDVKM. There are 10 residues in the CDR3. CDR3 residues: CASRDTEAFF. DNA of the CDR3: TGTGCCAGCCGGGACACTGAAGCTTTCTTT.

The CDR3 reads CASSLRWKTGTYSGNTIYF. For the CDR3, the DNA is TGTGCCAGCAGTTTAAGGTGGAAGACAGGAACGTACTCTGGAAACACCATATATTTT. The V gene is TRBV27, the J gene TRBJ1-3; a weak D match, TRBD1 (6 bases). Germline-derived CDR1 and CDR2 are MNHEY and SMNVEV (reference sequence). V was pared by 2 bases and J by 0 bases, with 20 bases between. There are 19 residues in the CDR3.